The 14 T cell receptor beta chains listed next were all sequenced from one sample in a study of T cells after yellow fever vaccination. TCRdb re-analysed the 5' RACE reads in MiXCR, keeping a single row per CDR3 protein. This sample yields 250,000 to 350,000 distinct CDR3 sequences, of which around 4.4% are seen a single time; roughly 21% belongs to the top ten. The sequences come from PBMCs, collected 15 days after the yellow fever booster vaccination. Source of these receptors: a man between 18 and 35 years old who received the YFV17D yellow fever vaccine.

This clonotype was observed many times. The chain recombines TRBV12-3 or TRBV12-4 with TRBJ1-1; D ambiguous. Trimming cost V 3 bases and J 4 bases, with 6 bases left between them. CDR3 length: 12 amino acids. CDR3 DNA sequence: TGTGCCAGCAGTTTCTACAGCACTGAAGCTTTCTTT. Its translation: CASSFYSTEAFF.

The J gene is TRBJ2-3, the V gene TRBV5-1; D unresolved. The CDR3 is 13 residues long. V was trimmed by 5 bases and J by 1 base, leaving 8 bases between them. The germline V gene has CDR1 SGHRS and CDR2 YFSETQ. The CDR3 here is CASRPSGTDTQYF. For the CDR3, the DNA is TGCGCCAGCAGGCCATCAGGCACAGATACGCAGTATTTT.

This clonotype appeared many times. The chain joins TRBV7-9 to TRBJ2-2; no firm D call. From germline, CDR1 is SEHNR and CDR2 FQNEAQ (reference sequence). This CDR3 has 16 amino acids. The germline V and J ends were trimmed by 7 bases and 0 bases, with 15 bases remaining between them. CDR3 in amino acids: CASTPDPFANTGELFF. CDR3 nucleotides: TGTGCCAGCACCCCCGATCCGTTCGCGAACACCGGGGAGCTGTTTTTT.

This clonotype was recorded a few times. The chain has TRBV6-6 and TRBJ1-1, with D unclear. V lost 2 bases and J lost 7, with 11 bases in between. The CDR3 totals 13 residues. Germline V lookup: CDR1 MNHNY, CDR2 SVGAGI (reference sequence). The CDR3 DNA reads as TGTGCCAGCAGTTACGACACGATGGATGAAGCTTTCTTT. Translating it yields CASSYDTMDEAFF.

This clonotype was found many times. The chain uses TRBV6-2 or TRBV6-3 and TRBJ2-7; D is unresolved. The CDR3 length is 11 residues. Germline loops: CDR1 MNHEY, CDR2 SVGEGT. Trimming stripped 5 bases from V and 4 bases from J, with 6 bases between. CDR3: CASSHSYEQYV. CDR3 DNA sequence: TGTGCCAGCAGTCACAGTTACGAGCAGTACGTC.

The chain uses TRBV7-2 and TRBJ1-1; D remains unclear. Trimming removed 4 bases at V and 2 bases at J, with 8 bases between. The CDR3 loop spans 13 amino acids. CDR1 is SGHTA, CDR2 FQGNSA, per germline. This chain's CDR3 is CASSSHPNTEAFF. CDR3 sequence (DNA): TGTGCCAGCAGCTCGCACCCTAACACTGAAGCTTTCTTT.

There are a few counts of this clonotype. This CDR3 is CASSQDRAGLEEKLFF. CDR3 DNA: TGCGCCAGCAGCCAAGATAGGGCGGGTTTAGAGGAAAAACTGTTTTTT. The chain carries TRBV4-3 and TRBJ1-4, with D unresolved. The CDR3 spans 16 residues. Germline CDR1 and CDR2: LGHNA and YSLEER. The V gene lost 0 bases and the J gene lost 8 bases, with 16 bases spanning the gap.

DNA of the CDR3: TGTGCCAGCAGTTCGGGACAGGGGATGACCGGGGAGCTGTTTTTT. Translated: CASSSGQGMTGELFF. This sequence joins TRBV11-3 and TRBJ2-2; 10 positions match TRBD1. Looked up from germline, CDR1 is SGHNT and CDR2 is YENEEA. Trimming cost V 6 bases and J 5 bases; bases outside gene matches: 6. There are 15 residues in the CDR3.

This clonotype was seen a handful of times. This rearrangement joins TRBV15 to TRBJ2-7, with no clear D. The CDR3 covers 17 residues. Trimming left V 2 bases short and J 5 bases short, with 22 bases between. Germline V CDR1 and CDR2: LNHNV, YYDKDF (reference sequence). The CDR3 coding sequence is TGTGCCACCAGCAGATCCCTGTTTGGGGTGGTCCACCACGAGCAGTACTTC. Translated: CATSRSLFGVVHHEQYF. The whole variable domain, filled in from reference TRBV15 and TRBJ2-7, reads DAMVIQNPRYQVTQFGKPVTLSCSQTLNHNVMYWYQQKSSQAPKLLFHYYDKDFNNEADTPDNFQSRRPNTSFCFLDIRSPGLGDTAMYLCATSRSLFGVVHHEQYFGPGTRLTVT.

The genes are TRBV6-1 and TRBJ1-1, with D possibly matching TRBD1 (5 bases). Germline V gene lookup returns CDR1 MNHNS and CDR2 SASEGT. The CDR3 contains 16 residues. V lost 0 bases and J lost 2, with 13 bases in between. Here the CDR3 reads CASSEARQSKNTEAFF. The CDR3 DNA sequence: TGTGCCAGCAGTGAAGCCCGACAGAGTAAAAACACTGAAGCTTTCTTT.

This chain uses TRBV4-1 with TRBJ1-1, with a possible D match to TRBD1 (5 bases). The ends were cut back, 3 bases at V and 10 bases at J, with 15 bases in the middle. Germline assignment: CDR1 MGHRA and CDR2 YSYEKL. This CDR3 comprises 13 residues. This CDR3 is CASSHESQGRAFF. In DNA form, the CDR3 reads TGCGCCAGCAGCCATGAATCTCAGGGTCGAGCTTTCTTT.

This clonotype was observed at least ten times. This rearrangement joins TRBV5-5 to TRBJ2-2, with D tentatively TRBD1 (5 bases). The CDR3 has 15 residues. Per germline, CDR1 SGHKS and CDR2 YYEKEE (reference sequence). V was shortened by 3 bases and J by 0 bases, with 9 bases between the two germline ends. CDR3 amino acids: CASSSRESNTGELFF. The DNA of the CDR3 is TGTGCCAGCAGCTCCAGGGAATCGAACACCGGGGAGCTGTTTTTT.

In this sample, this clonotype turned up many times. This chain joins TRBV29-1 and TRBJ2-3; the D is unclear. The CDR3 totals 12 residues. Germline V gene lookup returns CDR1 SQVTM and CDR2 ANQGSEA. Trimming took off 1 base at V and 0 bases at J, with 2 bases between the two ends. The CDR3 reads CSVEVSTDTQYF. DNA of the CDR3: TGCAGCGTTGAAGTAAGCACAGATACGCAGTATTTT.

CDR3 sequence (DNA): TGCGCCAGCAGCCCGGGACAGCCGCCTTCCTATGGCTACACCTTC. Protein sequence: CASSPGQPPSYGYTF. This sequence joins TRBV5-1 and TRBJ1-2; TRBD1 agrees at 7 bases. V shed 4 bases and J 4 bases; nucleotides not matched to a gene: 10. Germline loops: CDR1 SGHRS, CDR2 YFSETQ. The CDR3 is 15 residues long.